This note documents a single T cell receptor (beta chain) sequence. There are 15 residues in the CDR3. V lost 4 bases and J lost 11; bases outside the gene matches: 14. Germline values: CDR1 SGHRS, CDR2 YFSETQ. These data are taken from a study of shared clonotypes between healthy human individuals. Method: immunoSEQ multiplex PCR; TCRdb's copy keeps in-frame clones and lacks some. The table includes about a million clones, around three quarters detected once. Input material: memory CD4+ T cells from PBMCs. The subset was: CD45RA-negative fraction. The rearrangement links TRBV5-1 to TRBJ2-7, with TRBD1 matching 11 bases. This sequence originates from a man between 18 and 29 years old in good health. Some clones in this sample may be carry-over from other donors' samples. As DNA, the CDR3 is TGCGCCAGCAGCCCCGCCGGGACAGGGGGGTCGATGAAGTACTTC. Protein sequence: CASSPAGTGGSMKYF.